This TCR beta chain was obtained from a study of identical twins' blood T cells. General observations from the study: Shared environment remains a possible cause of twin similarity.

CDR3 size: 15 residues. Trimming removed 5 bases at V and 0 bases at J, with 11 bases between. Germline loops: CDR1 LNHDA, CDR2 SQIVND (reference sequence). Points on this clonotype: Its antigen is unidentified. A much larger clone is a single base away; this may be a read error.

TCRdb reprocessed the 5' RACE reads with MiXCR, giving one entry per CDR3 protein. This table holds a few hundred thousand distinct CDR3 sequences, 25% to 35% found once. The chain links TRBV19 to TRBJ2-1; D is uncertain. Material: PBMCs. The TCR comes from a woman aged 18 to 55 in good health. The CDR3: CASSVGLPSYNEQFF. The CDR3 coding sequence is TGTGCCAGTAGTGTTGGTCTACCCTCCTACAATGAGCAGTTCTTC.